This T cell receptor beta chain stems from a study of T cell responses to AZD1222 COVID-19 vaccine. Study-level results: There were mostly white British donors and more females than males, and clonal diversity was possibly underestimated.

CDR1 and CDR2 (germline): MNHEY, SMNVEV (reference sequence). The CDR3 totals 14 residues. V was clipped by 8 bases and J by 8 bases; unmatched bases: 8. The data were produced by immunoSEQ multiplex PCR, yet TCRdb's version contains in-frame clones alone and is incomplete. The top ten clones hold 4.5% of a sample with roughly 90,000 clones, around nine tenths of them seen once. On this clone: Its antigen is not identified.

The chain has TRBV27 and TRBJ1-6, with 8 bases fitting TRBD1. The origin of this receptor is an adult in good health. The specimen comprised peripheral blood, sampled on day 0 of MenACWY control vaccination. The CDR3 nucleotides read TGTGCCAGCTCCGGGACAGGCCTTTATTCACCCCTCCACTTT. Translation: CASSGTGLYSPLHF.